This T cell receptor (beta chain) was captured by sequencing in a study of cytomegalovirus exposure and HLA in healthy donors. The CDR3 length is 14 residues. Germline V lookup: CDR1 SQVTM, CDR2 ANQGSEA. The ends were cut back, 6 bases at V and 3 bases at J, with 16 bases in the middle. On this clone itself: What it binds is not known. Other DNA sequences within the sample encode an identical CDR3.

Amplification used 60 Vbeta primers and 13 Jbeta primers. The data were produced by immunoSEQ multiplex PCR, yet TCRdb's version contains in-frame clones alone and is incomplete. The table includes more than 110,000 clones, roughly 77% detected once. Study results and caveats: Previously analyzed data showed that most TCR beta V segments were productive at a frequency of about 90% or about 30%. Later genetic work tied a missense DCLRE1C variant to beta-chain V and J trimming. It is likely that the observed cluster of highly shared sequence variants was a sequencing artifact.

This sequence originates from a man aged 30-40 years in good health and CMV-seronegative. The chain employs TRBV29-1 and TRBJ2-3; D gene unclear. Sequencing was performed on PBMCs. The CDR3 here is CSVASIGGTDTQYF. The CDR3 nucleotides read TGCAGCGTCGCAAGCATAGGCGGAACAGATACGCAGTATTTT.